The 21 T cell receptor beta chains presented below share a single source sample, sequenced in a study of T cell responses to AZD1222 COVID-19 vaccine. Libraries were prepared by immunoSEQ multiplex PCR; TCRdb keeps only in-frame clonotypes and omits some of them. The sample consists of some 120,000 clones, 86% of them appearing once. The sample in question was peripheral blood, obtained 28 days after the second AZD1222 dose. These receptors were taken from an adult who received the AZD1222 COVID-19 vaccine.

This clone was seen once. The V gene is TRBV28, the J gene TRBJ1-2, with D perhaps TRBD1 (5 bases). From germline, CDR1 is MDHEN and CDR2 SYDVKM. Trimming cost V 2 bases and J 6 bases, with 13 bases left between them. The CDR3 runs 14 residues. The CDR3 DNA follows: TGTGCCAGCAGTTTAAAGGGGCTTCTCGATGGCTACACCTTC. It specifies CASSLKGLLDGYTF.

V gene TRBV11-2 combines with J gene TRBJ2-1, with 9 positions matching TRBD1. Germline lookup yields CDR1 SGHAT and CDR2 FQNNGV. The trim removed 5 bases at V and 3 bases at J, leaving 5 bases unmatched. This CDR3 has 15 amino acids. In nucleotides, the CDR3 is TGTGCCAGCAGCGTAGGACAGGGGATCTACAATGAGCAGTTCTTC. It translates to CASSVGQGIYNEQFF.

The chain couples TRBV7-2 to TRBJ2-5; D gene unclear. CDR1 SGHTA and CDR2 FQGNSA come from the germline V gene. The CDR3 consists of 14 residues. V lost 4 bases and J lost 5, with 14 bases in between. CDR3 amino acids: CASSSPDRAETQYF. The CDR3 region has the DNA TGTGCCAGCAGCTCACCGGATAGGGCGGAGACCCAGTACTTC.

The chain uses TRBV7-9 and TRBJ2-6, with a tentative D call TRBD2 (6 bases). The germline CDR1 and CDR2 sequences are SEHNR and FQNEAQ (reference sequence). V lost 4 bases to trimming and J lost 8 bases, with 15 bases between them. The CDR3 sequence is 15 residues long. Written as DNA, the CDR3 is TGTGCCAGCAGCTGGCGGGACGACCTAACCAACGTCCTGACTTTC. It codes for CASSWRDDLTNVLTF.

The chain recombines TRBV9 with TRBJ1-3; no definite D call. This CDR3 is built from 15 residues. Trimming took off 5 bases at V and 1 base at J, with 13 bases between the two ends. Per the germline V gene, CDR1 is SGDLS and CDR2 is YYNGEE. The CDR3 reads CASSETRPSGNTIYF. The CDR3 DNA reads TGTGCCAGCAGTGAAACACGGCCTTCTGGAAACACCATATATTTT.

V is TRBV7-9 and J is TRBJ2-3; weak D call: TRBD2 (7 bases). Germline lookup yields CDR1 SEHNR and CDR2 FQNEAQ (reference sequence). With 5 bases removed from V and 5 bases from J, the gap between germline ends came to 20 bases. The CDR3 sequence is 16 residues long. CDR3 amino acids: CASSRTRGGQRDTQYF. The CDR3 region has the DNA TGTGCCAGCAGCCGTACTAGGGGGGGGCAAAGAGATACGCAGTATTTT.

The chain uses TRBV6-5 and TRBJ2-3, with 14 bases aligning to TRBD2. Germline V gives CDR1 MNHEY, CDR2 SVGAGI. There are 15 residues in the CDR3. The junction had 1 base not matched to a gene; V was cut back by 2 bases and J by 6 bases. DNA of the CDR3: TGTGCCAGCAGTTACGGGACTAGCGGGGGCGATACGCAGTATTTT. Amino acid sequence: CASSYGTSGGDTQYF.

The J gene is TRBJ1-1, the V gene TRBV4-2; no clear D. The V and J ends lost 4 bases and 3 bases respectively, with 15 bases between them. CDR1 is LGHNA, CDR2 YNFKEQ, per germline. This CDR3 is 15 amino acids long. In nucleotides, the CDR3 is TGTGCCAGCAGCCCCAGGCCCACGGCGGACACTGAAGCTTTCTTT. Protein product: CASSPRPTADTEAFF.

The chain recombines TRBV3-1 (or the pseudogene TRBV3-2) with TRBJ1-6; D is possibly TRBD1 (5 bases). The length of the CDR3 is 13 residues. Trimming took 4 bases from V and 7 from J, leaving 8 bases between them. Germline CDR1 is LGHDT and CDR2 is YNNKEL (reference sequence). The DNA for the CDR3 is TGTGCCAGCAGCCCGACAGAGAATTCACCCCTCCACTTT. This gives the protein CASSPTENSPLHF.

This chain joins TRBV10-3 and TRBJ2-6, with a weak D call TRBD1 (6 bases). Germline loops: CDR1 ENHRY, CDR2 SYGVKD. Between the trimmed V and J ends, which lost 10 bases and 0 bases, there was a span of 22 bases. This CDR3 is 18 amino acids long. CDR3 bases: TGTGCCACCCGTGGGGGCGGGCTAACCAGCTCTGGGGCCAACGTCCTGACTTTC. This gives the protein CATRGGGLTSSGANVLTF.

This chain links TRBV6-5 with TRBJ2-4; D might be TRBD2 (5 bases). Looked up from germline, CDR1 is MNHEY and CDR2 is SVGAGI. Trimming stripped 6 bases from V and 2 bases from J, with 11 bases between. The CDR3 is 14 residues long. This CDR3 is CASSRGQSKNIQYF. The CDR3 DNA reads as TGTGCCAGCAGCCGGGGTCAGTCCAAAAACATTCAGTACTTC.

This clone appeared once. The rearrangement uses TRBV19 and TRBJ1-6; D gene ambiguous. V was shortened by 4 bases and J by 7 bases, with 11 bases between the two germline ends. The V gene's germline CDR1 is LNHDA and CDR2 SQIVND (reference sequence). This CDR3 comprises 14 residues. CDR3 loop: CASSNPVGNSPLHF. CDR3 DNA sequence: TGTGCCAGTAGTAACCCGGTCGGGAATTCACCCCTCCACTTT.

The genes are TRBV19 and TRBJ1-6; the D gene is possibly TRBD1 (5 bases). The ends were cut back, 3 bases at V and 4 bases at J, with 7 bases in the middle. The CDR3 totals 14 residues. The V gene's germline CDR1 is LNHDA and CDR2 SQIVND (reference sequence). The CDR3 reads CASSIGAYNSPLHF. In DNA form, the CDR3 reads TGTGCCAGTAGTATTGGGGCATATAATTCACCCCTCCACTTT.

V gene TRBV7-9 combines with J gene TRBJ1-1; 7 bases are a match to TRBD1. V gave up 4 bases and J gave up 4 bases; unmatched junction bases: 9. The CDR3 consists of 15 residues. CDR1 and CDR2 (germline): SEHNR, FQNEAQ (reference sequence). The CDR3 loop reads CASSSNRGQVTEAFF. Written as DNA, the CDR3 is TGTGCCAGCAGCTCCAACAGGGGCCAGGTCACTGAAGCTTTCTTT. Based on the CDR3 plus reference TRBV7-9 and TRBJ1-1, the full variable domain is DTGVSQNPRHKITKRGQNVTFRCDPISEHNRLYWYRQTLGQGPEFLTYFQNEAQLEKSRLLSDRFSAERPKGSFSTLEIQRTEQGDSAMYLCASSSNRGQVTEAFFGQGTRLTVV.

The J gene is TRBJ2-1, the V gene TRBV14, with 10 nucleotides matching TRBD2. CDR1 and CDR2 (germline): SGHDN, FVKESK. The length of the CDR3 is 16 residues. The ends lost 4 bases at V and 8 bases at J; junction bases unmatched: 11. DNA for the CDR3: TGTGCCAGCAGCCTAACCGCTAGCGGGGGCCTGGATGAGCAGTTCTTC. This sequence encodes CASSLTASGGLDEQFF.

The chain links TRBV27 to TRBJ1-5, with TRBD1 matching over 8 bases. V was clipped by 2 bases and J by 4 bases; unmatched bases: 7. The CDR3 is 16 residues long. Germline CDR1 and CDR2: MNHEY and SMNVEV (reference sequence). The CDR3 DNA reads TGTGCCAGCAGTTTAGGGGGGACAGGAGGGAATCAGCCCCAGCATTTT. It yields the protein CASSLGGTGGNQPQHF.

The chain is built from TRBV5-4 and TRBJ1-2; a weak D match, TRBD1 (6 bases). This CDR3 region has 15 residues. Germline lookup yields CDR1 SGHNT and CDR2 YYREEE (reference sequence). V was clipped by 0 bases and J by 3 bases, with 12 bases between them. The chain's CDR3 is CASSLDRELHYGYTF. The CDR3 nucleotides read TGTGCCAGCAGCTTGGACAGGGAACTACACTATGGCTACACCTTC.

This chain links TRBV21-1 with TRBJ1-5; the DNA was not used to check the table's D call, TRBD1. TRBV21-1 has pseudogene status. The CDR3 is 18 amino acids. CDR3 sequence reads: CASSKEREQGASYQPQHF. The CDR3 region has the DNA TGTGCCAGCAGCAAAGAAAGGGAACAGGGGGCCTCCTATCAGCCCCAGCATTTT.

The rearrangement uses TRBV28 and TRBJ2-5, with TRBD2 identical over 7 bases. This CDR3 comprises 15 residues. Germline V gene sequence: CDR1 MDHEN, CDR2 SYDVKM. V lost 7 bases and J lost 0; bases outside the gene matches: 8. The CDR3 loop is CASNHGTTYQETQYF. CDR3 nucleotide sequence: TGTGCCAGCAACCACGGGACTACCTACCAAGAGACCCAGTACTTC.

The sample holds one count of this clone. The V and J genes are TRBV28 and TRBJ1-4, with 10 bases aligning to TRBD1. CDR1 is MDHEN and CDR2 is SYDVKM in the germline V gene. The CDR3 spans 12 residues. The ends lost 6 bases at V and 8 bases at J; junction bases unmatched: 0. CDR3 protein: CASRTGGEKLFF. CDR3 DNA: TGTGCCAGCAGGACAGGGGGCGAAAAACTGTTTTTT.

The chain recombines TRBV27 with TRBJ1-1; D unresolved. CDR3 length: 13 amino acids. From germline, CDR1 is MNHEY and CDR2 SMNVEV (reference sequence). Trimming shortened V by 5 bases and J by 2 bases, and 9 bases separated the two germline ends. The CDR3 DNA reads as TGTGCCAGCAGTCCTTCGGGTAACACTGAAGCTTTCTTT. Translating gives CASSPSGNTEAFF.